This T cell receptor (beta chain) was retrieved from a study of early T cells in non-severe SARS-CoV-2 infection listed by TCRdb under 2021. Concerning the study at large: Bulk RNA from unsorted whole blood was used for TCR sequencing, so alpha and beta chains could not be paired.

The full study reports these points: VDJdb matching was skewed toward anti-spike CD8 responses and likely underestimated virus-specific expansions, missing private and CD4 specificities.

Library method: 5' RACE. Instrument used: NextSeq 500. In the TCR library protocol, unique molecular identifiers were attached to individual cDNA molecules to correct for PCR bias and sequencing error. TCR alpha and beta chains were both sequenced, and the abundances of alpha and beta sequences in each sample were closely correlated with each other. In the authors' own workflow: Decombinator V4 was used to annotate TCR sequences for V gene, J gene and CDR3. Expanded TCRs were defined as changing significantly between any two time points under a Poisson model with p below 0.0001. TCR abundances were normalised to the total number of TCRs sequenced in each sample and reported as counts per million. TRAV1-2 paired with TRAJ12, TRAJ20 or TRAJ33 defined MAIT TCRs, while TRAV10 paired with TRAJ18 defined iNKT TCRs. A search of VDJdb, accessed on 1 November 2021, was run for TCRs annotated to CMV, EBV and SARS-CoV-2, with TCRs annotated for multiple antigens excluded. TCRdb passed the public sequencing reads through fastp at Q25 and MiXCR, retaining productive beta sequences. Here each entry gathers all rows of one CDR3 protein and keeps the most common genes and DNA. For this entry, the V and J calls and clone size follow TCRdb and not the study's own pipeline. For this sample the table gives roughly 32,000 distinct CDR3 sequences, of which 9% were detected only once. The ten largest clones take up about 12% of the sample.

The study was a case-control design nested within a healthcare worker cohort in London, UK, with weekly nasopharyngeal swab PCR tests and blood sampling. Healthcare workers were recruited during the week of the UK lockdown, between 23 and 31 March 2020, and followed weekly for up to about 16 weeks. A distance of 23 bases separates the germline ends of V and J, which lose 5 bases and 3 bases respectively. The CDR3 runs 17 amino acids, cysteine and phenylalanine included. CDR3 DNA only is kept here, 51 bases in frame from base 1. The germline V gene provides CDR1 MNHEY and CDR2 SVGEGT. This clonotype has just a few counts. There is no known antigen for this receptor. Base qualities are not at hand, and no much larger clone is one base apart.

The specimen sequenced was whole blood. The origin of this receptor is an adult who was a healthcare worker with PCR-confirmed SARS-CoV-2 infection or an uninfected control (not recorded which). The chain uses TRBV6-2 or TRBV6-3 and TRBJ2-7; the D gene cannot be named for sure. The CDR3 region has the sequence CASSQISNGPQFYEQYF. The sequenced DNA is TGTGCCAGCAGTCAAATATCGAACGGCCCCCAATTCTACGAGCAGTACTTC.